The 21 T cell receptor beta chains listed next were all sequenced from one sample in a study of cytomegalovirus exposure and HLA in healthy donors. Amplification used 60 Vbeta primers and 13 Jbeta primers. The data were produced by immunoSEQ multiplex PCR, yet TCRdb's version contains in-frame clones alone and is incomplete. The sample carries tens of thousands of clones, around 79% recorded once. The specimen sequenced was PBMCs. Every receptor here comes from a female donor in good health and CMV-seronegative.

This clone was seen only a few times. V and J are TRBV7-2 and TRBJ1-3; 7 nucleotides line up with TRBD1. Germline V gene sequence: CDR1 SGHTA, CDR2 FQGNSA. The V segment lost 5 bases and the J segment 0 bases; nucleotides outside the gene matches: 16. The length of the CDR3 is 19 residues. The CDR3: CASSRLRQGLTYSGNTIYF. Here the CDR3 DNA reads TGTGCCAGCAGCCGACTCCGACAGGGCCTCACCTACTCTGGAAACACCATATATTTT.

This clone occurred a few times. This chain uses TRBV6-5 with TRBJ2-2, with a tentative D call TRBD1 (6 bases). The CDR3 has 15 amino acids. CDR1 and CDR2 from the germline V gene are MNHEY and SVGAGI. The V end lost 6 bases, the J end lost 1 base, and 12 bases lay between the germline ends. CDR3 bases: TGTGCCAGCAGCCAGAGGGGGTTGAACACCGGGGAGCTGTTTTTT. This codes for CASSQRGLNTGELFF.

The chain combines TRBV5-6 with TRBJ2-3; weak D call: TRBD2 (5 bases). V shed 4 bases and J shed 7 bases, with 16 bases lying between them. The CDR3 contains 14 residues. The germline V gene has CDR1 SGHDT and CDR2 YYEEEE. The CDR3 nucleotides are TGTGCCAGCAGCCGCGGGCGACGGGGTAATACGCAGTATTTT. Protein: CASSRGRRGNTQYF.

V and J are TRBV5-1 and TRBJ1-4; D is perhaps TRBD1 (6 bases). The CDR3 is 15 amino acids. V shed 2 bases and J shed 8 bases, with 16 bases lying between them. Germline V gene data show CDR1 as SGHRS and CDR2 as YFSETQ. CDR3 sequence reads: CASSLGPTGFEKLFF. CDR3 bases: TGCGCCAGCAGCTTAGGGCCTACAGGGTTCGAAAAACTGTTTTTT. Variable domain in full (rest from reference TRBV5-1 and TRBJ1-4): KAGVTQTPRYLIKTRGQQVTLSCSPISGHRSVSWYQQTPGQGLQFLFEYFSETQRNKGNFPGRFSGRQFSNSRSEMNVSTLELGDSALYLCASSLGPTGFEKLFFGSGTQLSVL.

This clone was counted a few times. The chain recombines TRBV6-5 with TRBJ2-2; D is ambiguous. CDR3 length: 13 amino acids. Germline assignment: CDR1 MNHEY and CDR2 SVGAGI. Trimming pared 0 bases from V and 5 bases from J, leaving 4 bases between. CDR3 bases: TGTGCCAGCAGTTACTCCGAGACCGGGGAGCTGTTTTTT. Protein product: CASSYSETGELFF.

The rearrangement joins TRBV11-2 to TRBJ1-1, with unresolved D. The CDR3 is 12 amino acids. V lost 3 bases and J lost 5, with 7 bases in between. Germline CDR1 reads SGHAT; CDR2 reads FQNNGV. For the CDR3, the DNA is TGTGCCAGCAGCTTTATGAGGACTGAAGCTTTCTTT. This codes for CASSFMRTEAFF.

The chain joins TRBV2 to TRBJ2-3; 11 bases are shared with TRBD1. Germline V gives CDR1 SNHLY, CDR2 FYNNEI. V lost 4 bases, J lost 5 bases, and 5 bases stayed unmatched. The CDR3 has 15 residues. CDR3 sequence reads: CASSAGDRGKDTQYF. CDR3 sequence (DNA): TGTGCCAGCAGTGCTGGGGACAGGGGGAAAGATACGCAGTATTTT.

With respect to this clone: A junction boundary mismatches the germline segment, possibly from a read error. The CDR3 DNA is TGTGCTAGCAGCCTCTCCGGGACATCGCCCGAGCAGTACTTC. The encoded protein is CASSLSGTSPEQYF. The chain employs TRBV7-7 and TRBJ2-7; possibly TRBD1 for D (6 bases). CDR3 length equals 14 residues. Germline CDR1 is SSHAT and CDR2 is FNYEAQ (reference sequence).

This rearrangement joins TRBV7-9 to TRBJ1-2; 10 positions agree with TRBD1. The J segment lost 7 bases and the V segment lost 1 base, leaving 6 bases of the junction unmatched. The CDR3 runs 15 residues. CDR1 and CDR2 (germline): SEHNR, FQNEAQ (reference sequence). CDR3 in DNA: TGTGCCAGCAGCTTAGATGGGACAGGGGAGTTTGGCTACACCTTC. Encoded protein: CASSLDGTGEFGYTF.

The chain uses TRBV19 and TRBJ2-7; D might be TRBD1 (6 bases). The CDR3 has 15 amino acids. The V end lost 6 bases, the J end lost 2 bases, and 17 bases lay between the germline ends. Germline V lookup: CDR1 LNHDA, CDR2 SQIVND (reference sequence). This CDR3 reads CASSTHRVRTYEQYF. The CDR3 DNA reads TGTGCCAGTAGCACCCACAGGGTTAGGACCTACGAGCAGTACTTC. The full variable domain, completed using reference TRBV19 and TRBJ2-7, is DGGITQSPKYLFRKEGQNVTLSCEQNLNHDAMYWYRQDPGQGLRLIYYSQIVNDFQKGDIAEGYSVSREKKESFPLTVTSAQKNPTAFYLCASSTHRVRTYEQYFGPGTRLTVT.

V usage is TRBV7-9 and J usage is TRBJ2-1, with D unclear. V dropped 8 bases and J dropped 5 bases, with 7 bases sitting between them. This CDR3 region has 11 residues. The germline CDR1 and CDR2 sequences are SEHNR and FQNEAQ (reference sequence). CDR3 DNA: TGTGCCAGCGACCTAGACAATGAGCAGTTCTTC. It codes for CASDLDNEQFF. The full variable domain, in which reference TRBV7-9 and TRBJ2-1 provide the parts outside the CDR3, is DTGVSQNPRHKITKRGQNVTFRCDPISEHNRLYWYRQTLGQGPEFLTYFQNEAQLEKSRLLSDRFSAERPKGSFSTLEIQRTEQGDSAMYLCASDLDNEQFFGPGTRLTVL.

This chain joins TRBV19 and TRBJ1-5; 7 bases fit TRBD1. J was trimmed by 4 bases and V by 1 base; bases with no gene match: 10. This CDR3 region has 17 residues. Germline CDR1 and CDR2: LNHDA and SQIVND (reference sequence). CDR3 sequence reads: CASSIALGTVPNQPQHF. DNA for the CDR3: TGTGCCAGTAGTATAGCACTAGGGACAGTCCCTAATCAGCCCCAGCATTTT.

This chain connects TRBV18 to TRBJ1-2; D unresolved. Germline lookup yields CDR1 KGHSH and CDR2 LQKENI. V dropped 1 base and J dropped 6 bases, with 9 bases sitting between them. The CDR3 totals 13 residues. CDR3 sequence reads: CASSPRNADGYTF. CDR3 in DNA: TGTGCCAGCTCACCACGGAATGCGGATGGCTACACCTTC.

V and J are TRBV7-8 and TRBJ1-2; D remains ambiguous. The germline CDR1 and CDR2 sequences are SGHVS and FQNEAQ. The CDR3 spans 14 residues. Trimming removed 4 bases from V and 3 bases from J, with 12 bases in between. CDR3 nucleotide sequence: TGTGCCAGCAGCTCGGGAGAGGCGGACTATGGCTACACCTTC. This codes for CASSSGEADYGYTF.

V is TRBV7-3 and J is TRBJ2-3; 10 bases are a match to TRBD2. The length of the CDR3 is 17 residues. Unmatched junction bases numbered 10, after V lost 5 bases and J lost 2 bases. Germline V gene sequence: CDR1 SGHTA, CDR2 FQGTGA. The CDR3 nucleotides read TGTGCCAGCAGCGGAATAGCGGGGGGCACCACCACAGATACGCAGTATTTT. This sequence encodes CASSGIAGGTTTDTQYF.

This chain connects TRBV5-6 to TRBJ1-5; 9 bases are shared with TRBD1. This CDR3 region has 14 residues. Germline lookup yields CDR1 SGHDT and CDR2 YYEEEE. V shed 2 bases and J 6 bases; nucleotides not matched to a gene: 3. The CDR3 sequence: CASSLQGARQPQHF. CDR3 sequence (DNA): TGTGCCAGCAGCTTACAGGGGGCACGTCAGCCCCAGCATTTT.

The V and J genes are TRBV11-2 and TRBJ1-3; D is uncertain. The CDR3 has 14 residues. Trimming took 1 base from V and 3 from J, leaving 7 bases between them. Germline V gene lookup returns CDR1 SGHAT and CDR2 FQNNGV. The CDR3 bases are TGTGCCAGCAGCTTAGTGGGGAGTGGAAACACCATATATTTT. It translates to CASSLVGSGNTIYF. Using reference TRBV11-2 and TRBJ1-3 for the parts outside the CDR3, the full variable domain is EAGVAQSPRYKIIEKRQSVAFWCNPISGHATLYWYQQILGQGPKLLIQFQNNGVVDDSQLPKDRFSAERLKGVDSTLKIQPAKLEDSAVYLCASSLVGSGNTIYFGEGSWLTVV.

The chain employs TRBV28 and TRBJ1-1; TRBD1 matches at 8 bases. CDR1 is MDHEN, CDR2 SYDVKM, per germline. V trimming: 7 bases; J trimming: 2 bases; junction bases outside the gene matches: 6. The CDR3 runs to 14 residues. The CDR3 region is CASTPGQGNTEAFF. CDR3 in DNA: TGTGCCAGCACCCCTGGACAGGGCAACACTGAAGCTTTCTTT.

The V gene is TRBV18, the J gene TRBJ1-1; a possible D gene is TRBD1 (5 bases). Germline assignment: CDR1 KGHSH and CDR2 LQKENI. The V end was cut by 3 bases, the J end by 0 bases, with 17 bases between. The CDR3 length is 17 residues. CDR3 protein: CASSPPEDSGVNTEAFF. DNA for the CDR3: TGTGCCAGCTCACCCCCCGAAGACTCGGGGGTGAACACTGAAGCTTTCTTT.

This chain uses TRBV27 with TRBJ2-3, with D tentatively TRBD2 (5 bases). With 5 bases removed from V and 6 bases from J, the gap between germline ends came to 12 bases. This CDR3 region has 13 residues. Per germline, CDR1 MNHEY and CDR2 SMNVEV (reference sequence). DNA for the CDR3: TGTGCCAGCAGTCCTAACCGCGGGGATACGCAGTATTTT. This encodes CASSPNRGDTQYF.

Comments on this clone: One end of the junction varies from germline; a read error may be responsible. The chain combines TRBV6-4 with TRBJ2-2; TRBD2 matches at 9 bases. Germline loops: CDR1 MRHNA, CDR2 SNTAGT. The CDR3 has 17 residues. The CDR3 reads CGSSVQPGLANTGELFF. CDR3 DNA sequence: TGTGGCAGCAGCGTCCAACCGGGACTAGCCAACACCGGGGAGCTGTTTTTT.